This T cell receptor beta chain was profiled in a study of T-cell memory formation after mild COVID-19 (dated by TCRdb to the early 2020s). With regard to the full study: TCR sequence clusters from the two donors were largely donor specific. Longitudinal TCRalpha and TCRbeta repertoire sequencing tracked T-cell clones expanding and contracting after mild COVID-19 in a couple of donors. Two young, previously healthy adult volunteers, one female and one male, were included in the cohort. General conclusions and limits of the study: Contracting CD4+ clones were located mainly in the CM and EM memory subsets, whereas CD8+ clones were found to be enriched in EMRA. Clones that contracted from day 15 to 85 showed balanced CD4/CD8 phenotypes, whereas a second wave of clones that expanded from day 15 to 37 leaned towards CD4+. The study covered only two mild cases, and larger cohorts including severe cases with pre-infection samples were considered necessary. Some responding clones were detected in pre-infection memory, suggesting pre-existing cross-reactive memory T cells joined the SARS-CoV-2 response. SARS-CoV-2 specificity of the second-wave clones peaking on day 37 was not confirmed.

Sequencing instrument: Illumina NovaSeq 6000. TCRalpha and TCRbeta cDNA libraries were constructed by 5'RACE with constant-segment primers, with sample barcodes and unique molecular identifiers being introduced. RNA was extracted from every sample with Trizol reagent. Libraries were amplified in two PCR steps, with a second sample barcode and Illumina TruSeq adapters added in the second step. Sequencing of the libraries was done on an Illumina NovaSeq, producing 2 x 150 bp paired-end reads. As for how the authors treated the data: Demultiplexing of reads and collapsing into UMI-guided consensus sequences were performed with migec v1.2.7. Using mixcr v2.1.11, UMI consensuses were aligned to TRA and TRB V and J templates and then assembled into clonotypes. A clonotype was counted as expanded or contracted only when both edgeR and NoisET called the clonotype significant, with the noise models trained on biological replicates. For edgeR calls, the cutoffs were a false discovery rate-adjusted p below 0.01 and a log2 fold-change threshold of 1. As an exploratory analysis of dynamics, max-normalized trajectories of the 1000 most abundant clonotypes were examined with PCA combined with hierarchical clustering. Each responding clone was given a CD4 or CD8 phenotype based on the CD4+ and CD8+ repertoires, which had been sequenced separately. TCRdb trimmed public reads at Q25 via fastp, called clones via MiXCR and kept in-frame beta chains. When rows share a CDR3 protein, they turn into one entry using the most common DNA and genes. TCRdb assigned the V and J calls; the authors' analysis was not used. The sample table shows 400,000 to 450,000 distinct CDR3 sequences, and about a sixth are seen once. The ten largest clones capture roughly 21% of the sample.

This clonotype was recorded a few times. No cognate antigen has been identified for it. No quality values exist for individual bases; no much larger clone is one base distant. Ficoll-Paque density gradient centrifugation was used to isolate PBMCs. At the junction V is shortened by 6 bases and J by 8 bases, with 16 bases in between. According to the germline V gene, CDR1 reads MNHNS and CDR2 reads SASEGT. The CDR3, from cysteine to phenylalanine, totals 13 residues. Of the read, only the CDR3 DNA is kept; its 39 bases are in frame from base 1. Sequencing input: PBMCs or a T cell subset sorted from them (not recorded which). The source is a man aged 18 to 30 who had mild COVID-19 (a few samples of this study predate the infection). The sample titles of this study are shuffled in the database, so cell type and time point are left out; the donor was told from shared clones. The sequence joins TRBV6-1 to TRBJ1-2, and possibly TRBD1, on 6 matching bases. The CDR3 region has the sequence CASRTTGPGGYTF. In nucleotides, the sequence is TGTGCCAGCAGGACTACAGGGCCGGGCGGCTACACCTTC.